This TCR beta chain was sequenced during a study of blood T cell repertoires in COVID-19. Germline CDR1 is MRHNA and CDR2 is SNTAGT. This CDR3 has 15 amino acids. With 5 bases removed from V and 2 bases from J, the gap between germline ends came to 12 bases. Generated by immunoSEQ multiplex PCR, the TCRdb table keeps only in-frame clones and is missing some. The sample yields around 140,000 clones, around nine tenths seen once. The sample comprised peripheral blood. The gene calls are TRBV6-4 and TRBJ2-2; D might be TRBD1 (6 bases). The clonotype originates from a man between 65 and 85 years old with active COVID-19. The DNA for the CDR3 is TGTGCCAGCAGTTCCACGGACAGTAACACCGGGGAGCTGTTTTTT. This gives the protein CASSSTDSNTGELFF.